This T cell receptor beta chain was identified in a study of blood T cell repertoires in COVID-19 (dated by TCRdb to 2020 to 2021). In the study overall: Samples from collaborators originated in the United States, Italy and Spain and spanned both the acute and convalescent phases of COVID-19. Samples were obtained from the ongoing ImmuneRACE study (first 160 participants) and from 950 to 1,500 subjects provided by 6 global collaborators. The dataset comprised deeply sampled blood TCRbeta repertoires from subjects exposed to, actively infected with, or recovered from COVID-19. The material from the prospective study consisted of cDNA or gDNA derived from T cells, B-cell-depleted T cells, or PBMCs. A de-identified subject ID, COVID-19 status, age in years and sex were almost always included in the sample metadata. The repertoires were released in a freely available public database intended as a resource for research on the immune response to SARS-CoV-2. Where HLA class I and class II types were available, the types were taken from metadata supplied by the sample provider, not from assay-based typing.

The paper's findings and limits, for the study overall: The amount of clinical and demographic metadata varied by source and participant and was provided uncurated.

In this sample, this clone turned up once. No cognate antigen has been identified for it. Base qualities are missing; no much larger clone stands one base away. V and J are trimmed by 0 bases and 7 bases, and the gene matches miss 5 bases of the junction. The CDR3 runs 14 amino acids, cysteine and phenylalanine included. Left in the record is the CDR3 DNA by itself, 42 bases read in frame from the first base. From a lookup of the germline V gene, CDR1 and CDR2 are MNHEY and SVGAGI. In the prospective study, participants were 18 to 89 years old, resided in fewer than 25 geographic areas of the United States, and were enrolled through a virtual design. In the prospective study, cohorts were assigned on the basis of participant-reported clinical history obtained from a screening survey and a study questionnaire. Recovered participants in ImmuneRACE Cohort 3 were defined by two consecutive negative NP/OP PCR tests, clearance by a healthcare professional, or resolution of symptoms. In the prospective study, mobile phlebotomists collected whole blood, serum and a nasopharyngeal or oropharyngeal swab from each participant. Additional blood draws and questionnaires over an approximately 2-month period could optionally be provided by prospective study participants. Before DNA extraction, prospective study blood samples were shipped either frozen or at room temperature.

The immunoSEQ Assay, a bias-controlled multiplex PCR, was used to amplify TCRbeta CDR3 regions from genomic DNA. In the authors' own workflow: Within the assay, amplification of reference gene primers was used to estimate how many nucleated cells each sample contained. To quantify the absolute abundance of each unique TCRbeta CDR3 rearrangement, sequence reads were collapsed and filtered. For each sample, productive Simpson clonality was calculated by taking the square root of Simpson's diversity index across productive rearrangements. TCRdb holds this immuneACCESS table with in-frame rearrangements only. Some clones are missing; in checked studies, unresolved V genes explain under half, and the rest has no known cause. The V and J calls and clone size are taken from that table; D and trimming were inferred from the DNA. The sample table contains hundreds of thousands of clones; only one count was recorded for roughly 91% of them. The ten largest clones take up approximately 4.1% of the sample.

Here the chain combines TRBV6-5 and TRBJ1-1; the junction holds 7 bases that match TRBD1. The receptor comes from a woman aged 25 to 45 who had recovered from COVID-19. The material sequenced was PBMCs or T cells enriched from blood (not recorded which). Here the CDR3 is given as CASSYSRRQGEAFF. The bases are TGTGCCAGCAGTTACTCGAGAAGACAGGGTGAAGCTTTCTTT.